The 5 T cell receptor beta chains below all came from one sample that was sequenced in a study of blood T cells in healthy people across ages. PCR was performed a second time for about 6 to 11 cycles using a sample-barcoded 5' primer and a J-beta primer mix. TCRdb ran MiXCR on the 5' RACE reads and lists one entry per CDR3 protein. This sample has under 1 million distinct CDR3 sequences, with approximately 48% found just once. Sequenced input: blood. Source of these receptors: a man in his sixties in good health.

This clonotype was detected only a few times. The chain couples TRBV30 to TRBJ2-3, with D uncertain. Looked up from germline, CDR1 is GTSNPN and CDR2 is SVGIG (reference sequence). The CDR3 is 15 amino acids. The V end lost 1 base, the J end lost 2 bases, and 13 bases lay between the germline ends. The CDR3 DNA reads TGTGCCTGGAGTGGTCCCGGGCTTGACACAGATACGCAGTATTTT. It yields the protein CAWSGPGLDTDTQYF.

This clonotype turned up a few times. The chain recombines TRBV24-1 with TRBJ2-5; no firm D call. Germline V gene data show CDR1 as KGHDR and CDR2 as SFDVKD. V lost 4 bases, J lost 5 bases, and 10 bases lay in between. The CDR3 runs to 13 residues. The CDR3 here is CATSDLGTETQYF. In DNA, the CDR3 is TGTGCCACCAGTGACCTAGGAACCGAGACCCAGTACTTC.

In its sample, this clonotype was seen a few times. The J gene is TRBJ2-1, the V gene TRBV7-2; the match to TRBD2 covers 8 bases. CDR3 size: 13 residues. Germline V gene lookup returns CDR1 SGHTA and CDR2 FQGNSA. Trimming took 5 bases from V and 4 from J; bases not matched to a gene: 1. CDR3 bases: TGTGCCAGCAGCGAGCGGGGGTACAATGAGCAGTTCTTC. Translating gives CASSERGYNEQFF.

The chain recombines TRBV18 with TRBJ1-2; 9 bases fit TRBD1. J was trimmed by 6 bases and V by 2 bases; bases with no gene match: 4. From germline, CDR1 is KGHSH and CDR2 LQKENI. The CDR3 runs to 14 residues. CDR3 protein: CASSPTGGDHGYTF. As DNA, the CDR3 is TGTGCCAGCTCACCAACAGGGGGCGATCATGGCTACACCTTC.

The chain carries TRBV5-6 and TRBJ1-2; D call uncertain. Germline lookup yields CDR1 SGHDT and CDR2 YYEEEE. The CDR3 totals 13 residues. V shed 4 bases and J shed 10 bases, with 17 bases lying between them. This CDR3 reads CASSVGAPGLYTF. The CDR3 bases are TGTGCCAGCAGCGTGGGAGCTCCGGGCCTCTACACCTTC.